This TCR beta chain was captured by sequencing in a study of T-cell memory formation after mild COVID-19. V lost 1 base to trimming and J lost 8 bases; unmatched junction nucleotides: 8. The CDR3 covers 16 residues. Germline loops: CDR1 KGHSH, CDR2 LQKENI. TCRdb reanalysed the 5' RACE reads using MiXCR and keeps one entry per CDR3 protein. The sample contains around 200,000 distinct CDR3 sequences, over 20% of which appear only once. The source material was PBMCs or a T cell subset sorted from them (not recorded which). The receptor was isolated from an adult woman who had mild COVID-19 (a few samples of this study predate the infection). Cell type and time point are not known. The chain joins TRBV18 to TRBJ2-1; 10 bases match TRBD2. In DNA form, the CDR3 reads TGTGCCAGCTCACCACAGGCCTCGCTAGCGGGAGATGAGCAGTTCTTC. It specifies CASSPQASLAGDEQFF.